Sequencing of this T cell receptor beta chain was carried out in a study of blood T cells in healthy people across ages (dated by TCRdb to about 2015). Study-wide context: In model experiments, roughly one uniquely barcoded TCR beta cDNA molecule per two T cells was captured by template switching. To track age-related changes in TCR beta repertoire diversity, the study relied on deep sequencing normalized with unique cDNA molecular identifiers. Donors were grouped into four age groups: young (average roughly 17 years), middle-aged (39), aged (roughly 62) and long-lived (less than 85). To avoid experimental bias, donors of different ages were randomly spread across the sequencing lanes. The study analyzed two additional independent replicas of 1 million unique cDNA reads from the same blood draw for two donors, one aged 18 to 29 and one aged 80 or older. What the study reported, not specific to this receptor: As age increased, observed TCR beta diversity per million T cells dropped in a roughly linear way, and a significant reduction was already evident by age about 40. The long-lived group showed more naive CD4+ T cells, fewer expanded clones and increased TCR diversity than the aged group, suggesting age selection. Estimates of total diversity from one million sequenced T cells were regarded as lower bounds and underestimates. Because donor CMV infection status was unknown, age-related changes in expanded clonotypes were potentially confounded. The percentage of naive T cells measured by flow cytometry correlated strongly with observed TCR beta diversity. Since profiling was done on bulk unsorted PBMCs, naive and antigen-experienced compartments could not be conclusively compared.

The library relied on 5' RACE. Sequencing took place on an Illumina HiSeq 2500. A second PCR of about 6 to 12 cycles was performed with a sample-barcoded 5' primer and a J-beta primer mix. A unique molecular identifier was introduced onto each TCR beta cDNA molecule by a template-switch 5' adaptor carrying 12 random nucleotides. Each sample yielded at least 3 million CDR3-containing paired-end reads. All of the RNA was converted into first-strand cDNA using the Mint cDNA synthesis kit, with a TRBC-specific oligonucleotide serving as the primer. Following uracil-DNA glycosylase treatment, all cDNA underwent a first 18-cycle PCR with the universal primers M1SS and BC2_uni_R. The study's processing was this. For normalization, 1 million high-quality reads were randomly selected from each sample, with every read carrying a distinct molecular identifier. Reads sharing molecular identifiers were discarded rather than binned into consensus sequences. MiTCR, run with a Q25 quality threshold and the strictest error-elimination algorithm, handled CDR3 identification, clonotype clustering and error correction. Lower-bound total TCR beta diversity was estimated with a nonparametric unseen species model using Euler transformation. TCRdb reanalyzed the raw reads on its own, using fastp at Q25 for trimming and MiXCR for clone calling, and kept in-frame beta chains. Each entry merges the rows of one CDR3 protein and shows their most common DNA and genes. TCRdb's processing, not the authors' own work, is the source of the V and J calls. The sample records fewer than 900,000 distinct CDR3 sequences, roughly 34% of which are singletons. The ten biggest clones cover about an eighth of the sample.

Concerning this clonotype itself: Its antigen specificity is not known. No base quality values were provided; no much bigger clone lies one nucleotide off.

Donors were under 40 systemically healthy Caucasian individuals from Russia aged about 6 to 100 years. Around 10 milliliters of peripheral blood were drawn from each donor into EDTA-treated Vacutainer tubes. Ficoll-Paque density-gradient centrifugation was used to isolate PBMCs, with at least 6.5 million per sample. Trizol reagent was used to extract total RNA from the PBMCs, yielding at least 5.5 micrograms per sample. Naive CD45RAhigh/CD27high T cell percentages were measured by flow cytometry on a PBMC aliquot from every donor. Measured from the cysteine to the phenylalanine, the CDR3 is 14 residues long. Just the 42-base CDR3 DNA is kept, in frame starting at base 1. Between the V and J ends, shortened by 7 bases and 11 bases respectively, the junction contains 26 bases. CDR1 and CDR2 are read off the germline V gene (reference sequence) as DFQATT and SNEGSKA.

Specimen: blood. The TCR originated in a man younger than 35 in good health. Here the chain combines TRBV20-1 and TRBJ2-5; D gene: possibly TRBD1, on 6 matching bases. The CDR3 region reads CSVRGGGDNNEQYF. At the DNA level, the sequence is TGCAGTGTCAGGGGTGGGGGCGATAACAATGAGCAGTACTTC.